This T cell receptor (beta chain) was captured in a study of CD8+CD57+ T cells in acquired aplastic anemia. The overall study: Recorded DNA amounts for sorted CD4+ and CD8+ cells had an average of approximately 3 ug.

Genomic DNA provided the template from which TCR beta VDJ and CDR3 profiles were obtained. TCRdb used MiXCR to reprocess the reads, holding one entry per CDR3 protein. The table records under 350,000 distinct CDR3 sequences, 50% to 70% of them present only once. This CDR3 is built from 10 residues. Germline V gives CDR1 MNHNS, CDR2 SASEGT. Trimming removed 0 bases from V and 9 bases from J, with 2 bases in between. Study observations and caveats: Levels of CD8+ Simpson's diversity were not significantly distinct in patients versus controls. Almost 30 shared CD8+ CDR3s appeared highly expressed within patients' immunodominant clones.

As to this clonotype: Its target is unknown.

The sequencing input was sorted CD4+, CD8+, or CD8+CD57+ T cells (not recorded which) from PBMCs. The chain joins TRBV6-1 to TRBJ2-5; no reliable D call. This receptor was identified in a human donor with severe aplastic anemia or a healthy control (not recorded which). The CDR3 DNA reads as TGTGCCAGCAGTGAAGCGGCCCAGTACTTC. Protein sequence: CASSEAAQYF.